The clone carrying this T cell receptor beta chain has more than one count but fewer than ten. Its antigen is unknown. Trimming cost V 1 base and J 0 bases, with 19 bases left between them. This CDR3 contains 18 residues. Germline CDR1 and CDR2: SGHTA and FQGNSA. This record comes from a study of T-cell memory formation after mild COVID-19. Points from the study as a whole: Nothing confirmed that second-wave clones peaking on day 37 were specific for SARS-CoV-2.

5'RACE primed from the constant segment yielded TCR alpha and TCR beta cDNA libraries bearing sample barcodes and UMIs. TCRdb reprocessed the 5' RACE reads with MiXCR, giving one entry per CDR3 protein. The sample holds 400,000 to 500,000 distinct CDR3 sequences, roughly 20% seen once. This sequence joins TRBV7-2 and TRBJ2-7; a possible D gene is TRBD2 (7 bases). Sequenced input: PBMCs or a T cell subset sorted from them (not recorded which). This receptor was taken from an adult woman who had mild COVID-19 (a few samples of this study predate the infection). Cell type and time point are not known. The CDR3 spells CASSLEARGGWTSYEQYF. The CDR3 nucleotides read TGTGCCAGCAGCTTAGAGGCTCGCGGGGGCTGGACCTCCTACGAGCAGTACTTC. Drawing the rest from reference TRBV7-2 and TRBJ2-7, the complete variable domain is GAGVSQSPSNKVTEKGKDVELRCDPISGHTALYWYRQSLGQGLEFLIYFQGNSAPDKSGLPSDRFSAERTGGSVSTLTIQRTQQEDSAVYLCASSLEARGGWTSYEQYFGPGTRLTVT.